The entry that follows covers one T cell receptor (beta chain) sequence. Sequencing used immunoSEQ multiplex PCR; TCRdb keeps in-frame clones, though not all of them. Among under 65,000 clones listed, about nine tenths were seen once. This entry comes from a study of T cell changes during pregnancy in multiple sclerosis. The CDR3 is made up of 12 amino acids. V lost 1 base and J lost 8, with 8 bases in between. CDR1 and CDR2 (germline): KGHSH, LQKENI. V and J are TRBV18 and TRBJ1-2; D is undetermined. Sequencing was performed on peripheral blood, taken in the first trimester of pregnancy. This receptor was taken from a female donor in good health, enrolled as a control in a pregnancy study. The CDR3 sequence is CASSPQEGGYTF. CDR3 DNA: TGTGCCAGCTCACCACAAGAGGGAGGCTACACCTTC. Full variable domain (rest looked up from reference TRBV18 and TRBJ1-2): NAGVMQNPRHLVRRRGQEARLRCSPMKGHSHVYWYRQLPEEGLKFMVYLQKENIIDESGMPKERFSAEFPKEGPSILRIQQVVRGDSAAYFCASSPQEGGYTFGSGTRLTVV.